This entry lists 22 T cell receptor beta chains sequenced from one sample in a study of cytomegalovirus exposure and HLA in healthy donors. With 60 Vbeta and 13 Jbeta primers, the PCR was carried out. Clones were read by immunoSEQ multiplex PCR, and TCRdb kept only the in-frame ones, dropping some. Of 120,000 to 150,000 clones listed, around 77% are singletons. Sample: PBMCs. The receptors derive from a man aged 25 to 45 in good health and CMV-seronegative.

This sequence joins TRBV4-1 and TRBJ2-5; TRBD2 matches 15 bases. The CDR3 has 19 amino acids. CDR1 MGHRA and CDR2 YSYEKL come from the germline V gene. The ends lost 1 base at V and 7 bases at J; junction bases unmatched: 13. The CDR3 DNA follows: TGCGCCAGCAGCCAAGGACGGGGACTAGCGGGGGGTGGAAGTAGGACCCAGTACTTC. This gives the protein CASSQGRGLAGGGSRTQYF.

This clone was recorded a few times. This chain links TRBV4-1 with TRBJ2-3; D is unresolved. Germline CDR1 MGHRA, CDR2 YSYEKL. V was cut by 0 bases and J by 4 bases, with 8 bases left in between. CDR3 length: 14 amino acids. The chain's CDR3 is CASSQEAMSDTQYF. The CDR3 DNA follows: TGCGCCAGCAGCCAAGAAGCGATGTCAGATACGCAGTATTTT.

This rearrangement joins TRBV7-9 to TRBJ1-6, with 7 bases identical to TRBD1. V shed 6 bases and J 7 bases; nucleotides not matched to a gene: 9. The CDR3 covers 15 residues. Per the germline V gene, CDR1 is SEHNR and CDR2 is FQNEAQ (reference sequence). The DNA of the CDR3 is TGTGCCAGCAGTACAGACAGGGTACGCAATTCACCCCTCCACTTT. It translates to CASSTDRVRNSPLHF.

The genes are TRBV7-3 and TRBJ2-3; D possibly corresponds to TRBD2 (6 bases). Germline V gene data show CDR1 as SGHTA and CDR2 as FQGTGA. This CDR3 comprises 16 residues. Trimming took off 5 bases at V and 2 bases at J, with 17 bases between the two ends. The CDR3 here is CASSLEAGYNTDTQYF. The DNA of the CDR3 is TGTGCCAGCAGCCTCGAGGCGGGATATAACACAGATACGCAGTATTTT.

This clone was seen more than once but under ten times. The CDR3 loop is CASRLEQVGGEKLFF. The CDR3 DNA is TGTGCCAGCAGACTAGAACAGGTGGGAGGTGAAAAACTGTTTTTT. The chain joins TRBV2 to TRBJ1-4; a weak D match, TRBD1 (5 bases). Germline CDR1 SNHLY, CDR2 FYNNEI. V lost 6 bases and J 7 bases, leaving 18 bases between the germline ends. This CDR3 region has 15 residues.

V is TRBV6-5 and J is TRBJ1-1; TRBD1 agrees at 7 bases. In germline, CDR1 is MNHEY, CDR2 SVGAGI. The CDR3 runs to 14 residues. V lost 4 bases and J lost 0; bases outside the gene matches: 2. The DNA of the CDR3 is TGTGCCAGCAGTTCGACAGGGATGAACACTGAAGCTTTCTTT. This codes for CASSSTGMNTEAFF.

This clone has a single count. This CDR3 is CAVDSAGNQPQHF. The CDR3 coding sequence is TGTGCCGTGGACTCGGCTGGCAATCAGCCCCAGCATTTT. The chain links TRBV30 to TRBJ1-5; D unresolved. Germline V gene data show CDR1 as GTSNPN and CDR2 as SVGIG (reference sequence). CDR3 size: 13 residues. With 8 bases removed from V and 2 bases from J, the gap between germline ends came to 13 bases. Full variable domain (rest looked up from reference TRBV30 and TRBJ1-5): SQTIHQWPATLVQPVGSPLSLECTVEGTSNPNLYWYRQAAGRGLQLLFYSVGIGQISSEVPQNLSASRPQDRQFILSSKKLLLSDSGFYLCAVDSAGNQPQHFGDGTRLSIL.

This chain's CDR3 is CASSLRLRPLSGRAFKETQYF. Written as DNA, the CDR3 is TGTGCCAGCAGTTTAAGGTTGCGACCCCTCAGCGGGAGGGCATTTAAGGAGACCCAGTACTTC. The rearrangement links TRBV28 to TRBJ2-5; 10 bases map to TRBD2. The ends lost 2 bases at V and 5 bases at J; junction bases unmatched: 23. The CDR3 length is 21 residues. Germline V gives CDR1 MDHEN, CDR2 SYDVKM.

Only one count was recorded for this clone. This sample includes further DNA sequences coding for the same CDR3. The V call is TRBV28, the J call TRBJ2-7; maybe TRBD1 (6 bases). The CDR3 consists of 14 residues. Germline CDR1 is MDHEN and CDR2 is SYDVKM. Trimming pared 1 base from V and 5 bases from J, leaving 12 bases between. This CDR3 reads CASSLSMGADEQYF. Here the CDR3 DNA reads TGTGCCAGCAGTTTATCAATGGGGGCCGACGAGCAGTACTTC.

J is TRBJ2-5 and V is TRBV4-1; 7 nucleotides match TRBD1. The CDR3 extends over 15 amino acids. V was clipped by 3 bases and J by 0 bases; unmatched bases: 4. CDR1 is MGHRA, CDR2 YSYEKL, per germline. The DNA for the CDR3 is TGCGCCAGCAGCCACCTTGACAGGGACCAAGAGACCCAGTACTTC. This translates into CASSHLDRDQETQYF.

The gene calls are TRBV19 and TRBJ2-2, with 7 bases aligning to TRBD2. The CDR3 covers 13 residues. Unmatched junction bases numbered 2, after V lost 3 bases and J lost 7 bases. CDR1 and CDR2 from the germline V gene are LNHDA and SQIVND (reference sequence). CDR3 coding DNA: TGTGCCAGTAGTATTTGGGGGGGCGGGGAGCTGTTTTTT. This codes for CASSIWGGGELFF.

CDR3 nucleotide sequence: TGTGCCAGCAGTTTCGGGACTAGCGGAGACTACAATGAGCAGTTCTTC. It yields the protein CASSFGTSGDYNEQFF. The chain carries TRBV27 and TRBJ2-1; TRBD2 aligns across 11 bases. This CDR3 contains 16 residues. CDR1 is MNHEY and CDR2 is SMNVEV in the germline V gene (reference sequence). The ends lost 3 bases at V and 3 bases at J; junction bases unmatched: 4.

The gene calls are TRBV28 and TRBJ1-6; D possibly corresponds to TRBD1 (5 bases). Germline V gene lookup returns CDR1 MDHEN and CDR2 SYDVKM. Trimming cost V 4 bases and J 3 bases, with 10 bases left between them. This CDR3 is 15 amino acids long. The CDR3 DNA is TGTGCCAGCAGTTCCTTTGACAGCTATAATTCACCCCTCCACTTT. Its protein is CASSSFDSYNSPLHF.

V and J are TRBV19 and TRBJ2-7; perhaps TRBD2 as D (5 bases). The CDR3 sequence is 14 residues long. V lost 5 bases to trimming and J lost 0 bases, with 11 bases between them. Germline CDR1 is LNHDA and CDR2 is SQIVND (reference sequence). CDR3 protein: CASSASGYSYEQYF. The CDR3 DNA follows: TGTGCCAGTAGTGCAAGCGGATACTCCTACGAGCAGTACTTC.

This chain links TRBV2 with TRBJ1-2, with D hard to call. This CDR3 is built from 15 residues. Trimming left V 3 bases short and J 5 bases short, with 16 bases between. The V gene's germline CDR1 is SNHLY and CDR2 FYNNEI. This CDR3 reads CASSDSAIAGYGYTF. The DNA of the CDR3 is TGTGCCAGCAGTGATTCAGCCATCGCAGGATATGGCTACACCTTC. The full variable domain, its missing parts supplied by reference TRBV2 and TRBJ1-2, is EPEVTQTPSHQVTQMGQEVILRCVPISNHLYFYWYRQILGQKVEFLVSFYNNEISEKSEIFDDQFSVERPDGSNFTLKIRSTKLEDSAMYFCASSDSAIAGYGYTFGSGTRLTVV.

The DNA for the CDR3 is TGTGCCAGCAGCTCCGACAGGGGGCTAGGAAACACCATATATTTT. It specifies CASSSDRGLGNTIYF. V is TRBV27 and J is TRBJ1-3; the match to TRBD1 covers 10 bases. J was trimmed by 4 bases and V by 6 bases; bases with no gene match: 6. Germline CDR1 and CDR2: MNHEY and SMNVEV (reference sequence). CDR3 length: 15 amino acids.

Only a few counts were recorded for this clone. This chain joins TRBV6-6 and TRBJ2-3; no firm D call. Trimming removed 5 bases at V and 3 bases at J, with 12 bases between. The germline gives CDR1 MNHNY, CDR2 SVGAGI (reference sequence). The CDR3 consists of 14 residues. The CDR3 region is CASSTPYGTDTQYF. DNA for the CDR3: TGTGCCAGCAGTACCCCTTACGGGACAGATACGCAGTATTTT.

V is TRBV20-1 and J is TRBJ1-2, with TRBD1 identical over 8 bases. The CDR3 extends over 11 amino acids. V trimming: 6 bases; J trimming: 13 bases; junction bases outside the gene matches: 10. The germline V gene encodes CDR1 DFQATT and CDR2 SNEGSKA (reference sequence). For the CDR3, the DNA is TGCAGTGCCTCACCGGGACAGGCCTTCACCTTC. Amino acid sequence: CSASPGQAFTF.

The count of this clone is one. This chain connects TRBV4-1 to TRBJ2-5; D might be TRBD2 (6 bases). The better agreement between TRBJ2-7 and the DNA end casts doubt on the J call. The CDR3 loop spans 15 amino acids. CDR1 is MGHRA, CDR2 YSYEKL, per germline. The CDR3 loop reads CASSQGVAEIYEQYF. CDR3 coding DNA: TGCGCCAGCAGCCAAGGGGTAGCGGAGATCTACGAGCAGTACTTC.

The chain is built from TRBV27 and TRBJ2-7; 7 nucleotides align to TRBD2. The ends lost 6 bases at V and 6 bases at J; junction bases unmatched: 8. CDR1 is MNHEY and CDR2 is SMNVEV in the germline V gene (reference sequence). CDR3 length equals 13 residues. CDR3 sequence: CASRVWGEGEQYF. The CDR3 bases are TGTGCCAGCAGGGTCTGGGGGGAGGGCGAGCAGTACTTC.

This chain joins TRBV19 and TRBJ1-5, with D hard to call. Germline V gene sequence: CDR1 LNHDA, CDR2 SQIVND (reference sequence). This CDR3 spans 16 amino acids. V lost 4 bases and J 3 bases, leaving 16 bases between the germline ends. CDR3 DNA: TGTGCCAGTAGTAACCTTTCCGGGTCGTACAATCAGCCCCAGCATTTT. Translation: CASSNLSGSYNQPQHF.

The rearrangement uses TRBV28 and TRBJ2-1; 12 bases line up with TRBD2. CDR1 MDHEN and CDR2 SYDVKM come from the germline V gene. With 6 bases clipped from V and 2 bases from J, the junction kept 8 bases outside the gene matches. The length of the CDR3 is 17 residues. The CDR3 sequence: CASSSALAGGTYNEQFF. The DNA for the CDR3 is TGTGCCAGCAGCAGCGCACTAGCGGGAGGCACCTACAATGAGCAGTTCTTC.